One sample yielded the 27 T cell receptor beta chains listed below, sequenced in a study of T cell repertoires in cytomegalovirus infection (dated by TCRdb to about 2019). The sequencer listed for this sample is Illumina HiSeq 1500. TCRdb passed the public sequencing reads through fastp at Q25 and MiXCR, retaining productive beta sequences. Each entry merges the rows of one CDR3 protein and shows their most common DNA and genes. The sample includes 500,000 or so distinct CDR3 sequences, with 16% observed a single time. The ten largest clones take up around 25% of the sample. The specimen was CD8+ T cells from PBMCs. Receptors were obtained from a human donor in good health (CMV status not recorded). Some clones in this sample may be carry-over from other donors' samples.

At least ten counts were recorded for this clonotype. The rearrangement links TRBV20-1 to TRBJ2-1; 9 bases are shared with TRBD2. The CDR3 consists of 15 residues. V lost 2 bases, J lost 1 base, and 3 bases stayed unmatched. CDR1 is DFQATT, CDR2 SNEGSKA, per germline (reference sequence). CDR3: CSARRLAGSYNEQFF. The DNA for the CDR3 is TGCAGTGCTAGACGGCTAGCGGGATCCTACAATGAGCAGTTCTTC.

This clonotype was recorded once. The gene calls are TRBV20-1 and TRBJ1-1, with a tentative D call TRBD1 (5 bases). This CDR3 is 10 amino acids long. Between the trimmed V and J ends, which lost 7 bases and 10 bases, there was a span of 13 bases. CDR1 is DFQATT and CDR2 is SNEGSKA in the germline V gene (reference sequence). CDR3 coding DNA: TGCAGTGGGGTGGGTGGGGGAGCTTTCTTT. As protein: CSGVGGGAFF.

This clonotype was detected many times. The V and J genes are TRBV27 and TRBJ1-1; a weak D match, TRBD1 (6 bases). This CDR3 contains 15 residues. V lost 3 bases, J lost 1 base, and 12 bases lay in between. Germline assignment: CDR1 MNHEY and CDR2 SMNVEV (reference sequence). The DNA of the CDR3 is TGTGCCAGCAGTTTGGTCGGGACACCGAACACTGAAGCTTTCTTT. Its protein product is CASSLVGTPNTEAFF.

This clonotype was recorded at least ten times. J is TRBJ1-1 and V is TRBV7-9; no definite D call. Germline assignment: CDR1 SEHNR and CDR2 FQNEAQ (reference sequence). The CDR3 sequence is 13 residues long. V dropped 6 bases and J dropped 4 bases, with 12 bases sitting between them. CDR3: CASRSGGRTEAFF. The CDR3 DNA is TGTGCCAGCAGATCCGGCGGGCGCACTGAAGCTTTCTTT. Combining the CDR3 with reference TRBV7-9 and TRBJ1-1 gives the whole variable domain DTGVSQNPRHKITKRGQNVTFRCDPISEHNRLYWYRQTLGQGPEFLTYFQNEAQLEKSRLLSDRFSAERPKGSFSTLEIQRTEQGDSAMYLCASRSGGRTEAFFGQGTRLTVV.

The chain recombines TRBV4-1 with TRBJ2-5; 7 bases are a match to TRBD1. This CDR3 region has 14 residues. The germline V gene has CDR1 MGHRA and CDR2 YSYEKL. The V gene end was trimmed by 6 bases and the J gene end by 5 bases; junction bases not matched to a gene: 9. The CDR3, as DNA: TGCGCCAGCAGGCAGACAGGGTCCGGGGAGACCCAGTACTTC. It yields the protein CASRQTGSGETQYF.

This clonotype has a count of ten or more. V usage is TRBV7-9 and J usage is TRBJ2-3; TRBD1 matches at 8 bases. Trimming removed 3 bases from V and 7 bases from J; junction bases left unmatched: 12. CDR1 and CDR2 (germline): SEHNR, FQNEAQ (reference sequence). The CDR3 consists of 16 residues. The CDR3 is CASSFGTGDRIYTQYF. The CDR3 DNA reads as TGTGCCAGCAGCTTCGGGACAGGCGATAGGATATATACGCAGTATTTT.

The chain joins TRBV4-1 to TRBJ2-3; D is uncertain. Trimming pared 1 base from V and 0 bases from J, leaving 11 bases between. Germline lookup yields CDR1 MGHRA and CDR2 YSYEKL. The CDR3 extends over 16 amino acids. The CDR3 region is CASSQVFGASTDTQYF. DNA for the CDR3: TGCGCCAGCAGCCAAGTTTTTGGCGCTAGCACAGATACGCAGTATTTT.

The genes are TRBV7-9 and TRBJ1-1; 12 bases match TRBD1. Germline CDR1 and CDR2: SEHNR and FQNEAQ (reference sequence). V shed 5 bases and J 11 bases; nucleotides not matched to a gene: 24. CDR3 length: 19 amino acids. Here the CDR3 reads CASSPPLRTGTGGTGMAFF. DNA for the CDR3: TGTGCCAGCAGCCCACCACTGAGAACCGGGACAGGGGGCACGGGTATGGCTTTCTTT.

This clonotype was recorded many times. This CDR3 reads CSVVGDGGADGEQFF. In DNA form, the CDR3 reads TGCAGCGTTGTGGGGGATGGGGGGGCCGACGGTGAGCAGTTCTTC. The chain couples TRBV29-1 to TRBJ2-1; D may be TRBD2 (7 bases). The CDR3 is 15 amino acids. Between the trimmed V and J ends, which lost 4 bases and 9 bases, there was a span of 22 bases. The germline V gene encodes CDR1 SQVTM and CDR2 ANQGSEA.

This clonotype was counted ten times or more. Here the CDR3 reads CASSFGTSGDYNEQFF. The CDR3 coding sequence is TGTGCCAGCAGTTTTGGGACTAGCGGGGACTACAATGAGCAGTTCTTC. J is TRBJ2-1 and V is TRBV12-3 or TRBV12-4; 13 positions agree with TRBD2. The CDR3 runs 16 residues. Trimming took 3 bases from V and 3 from J; bases not matched to a gene: 2.

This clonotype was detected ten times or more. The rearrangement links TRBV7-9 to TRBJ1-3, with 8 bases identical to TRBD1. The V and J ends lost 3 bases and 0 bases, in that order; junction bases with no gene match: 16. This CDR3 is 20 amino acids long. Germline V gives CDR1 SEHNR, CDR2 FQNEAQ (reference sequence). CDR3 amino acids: CASSFDRQGANLLSGNTIYF. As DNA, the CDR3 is TGTGCCAGCAGCTTCGATCGTCAGGGGGCCAATCTACTCTCTGGAAACACCATATATTTT.

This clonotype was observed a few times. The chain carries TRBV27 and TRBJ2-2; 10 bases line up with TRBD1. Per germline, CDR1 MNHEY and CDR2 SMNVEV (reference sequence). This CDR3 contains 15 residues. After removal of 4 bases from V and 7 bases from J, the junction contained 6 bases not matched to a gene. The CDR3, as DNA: TGTGCCAGCAGTTCCGGGACAGGGGCTGTCGGGGAGCTGTTTTTT. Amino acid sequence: CASSSGTGAVGELFF.

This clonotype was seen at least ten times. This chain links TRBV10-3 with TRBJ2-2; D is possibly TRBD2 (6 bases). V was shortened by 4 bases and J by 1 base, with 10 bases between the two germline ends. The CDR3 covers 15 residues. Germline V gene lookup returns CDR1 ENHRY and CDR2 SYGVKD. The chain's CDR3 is CAISAPGENTGELFF. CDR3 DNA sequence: TGTGCCATCAGTGCTCCGGGGGAGAACACCGGGGAGCTGTTTTTT.

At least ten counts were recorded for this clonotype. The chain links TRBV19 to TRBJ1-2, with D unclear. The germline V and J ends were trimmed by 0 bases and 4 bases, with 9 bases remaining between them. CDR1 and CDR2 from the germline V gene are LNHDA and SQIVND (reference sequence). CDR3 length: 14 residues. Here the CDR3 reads CASSIDLDIYGYTF. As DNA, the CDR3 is TGTGCCAGTAGTATAGATCTGGATATCTATGGCTACACCTTC.

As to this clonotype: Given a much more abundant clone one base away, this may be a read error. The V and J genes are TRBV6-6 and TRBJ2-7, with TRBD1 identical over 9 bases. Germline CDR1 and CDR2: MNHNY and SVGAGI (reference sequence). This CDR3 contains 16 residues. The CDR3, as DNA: TGTGCCATCAGTGAGCAGGGACAGGGAGGCTCCTACGAGCAGTACTTC. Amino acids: CAISEQGQGGSYEQYF.

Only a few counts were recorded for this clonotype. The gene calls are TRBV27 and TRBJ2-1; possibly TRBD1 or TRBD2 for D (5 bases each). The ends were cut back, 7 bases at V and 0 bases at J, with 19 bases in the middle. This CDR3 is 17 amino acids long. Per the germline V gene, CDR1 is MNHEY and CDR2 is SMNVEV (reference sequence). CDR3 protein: CASIGGTGMFSYNEQFF. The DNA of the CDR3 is TGTGCCAGCATTGGGGGTACCGGGATGTTCTCCTACAATGAGCAGTTCTTC.

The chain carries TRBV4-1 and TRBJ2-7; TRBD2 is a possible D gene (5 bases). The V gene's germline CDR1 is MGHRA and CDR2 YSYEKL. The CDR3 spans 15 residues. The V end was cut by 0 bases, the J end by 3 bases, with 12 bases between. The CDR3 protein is CASSQDRGDYYEQYF. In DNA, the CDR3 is TGCGCCAGCAGCCAAGATCGGGGAGACTACTACGAGCAGTACTTC.

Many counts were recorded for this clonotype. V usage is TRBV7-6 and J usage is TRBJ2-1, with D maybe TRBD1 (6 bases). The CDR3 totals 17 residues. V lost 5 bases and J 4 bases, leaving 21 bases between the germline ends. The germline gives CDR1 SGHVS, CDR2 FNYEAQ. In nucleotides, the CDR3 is TGTGCCAGCAGCGTTAGGATAGGGGGACAACAATACAATGAGCAGTTCTTC. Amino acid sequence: CASSVRIGGQQYNEQFF.

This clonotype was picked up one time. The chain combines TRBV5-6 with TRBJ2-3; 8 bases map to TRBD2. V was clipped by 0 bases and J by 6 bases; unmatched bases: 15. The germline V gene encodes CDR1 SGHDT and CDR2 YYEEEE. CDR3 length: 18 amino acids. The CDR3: CASSLGPLTSVLRDTQYF. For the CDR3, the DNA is TGTGCCAGCAGCTTGGGGCCCCTGACTAGCGTCCTGAGGGATACGCAGTATTTT.

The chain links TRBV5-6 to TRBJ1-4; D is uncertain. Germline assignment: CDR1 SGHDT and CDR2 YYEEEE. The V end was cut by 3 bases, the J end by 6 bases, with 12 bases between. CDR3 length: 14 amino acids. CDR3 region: CASSSRIWYEKLFF. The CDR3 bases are TGTGCCAGCAGCTCGAGGATTTGGTATGAAAAACTGTTTTTT.

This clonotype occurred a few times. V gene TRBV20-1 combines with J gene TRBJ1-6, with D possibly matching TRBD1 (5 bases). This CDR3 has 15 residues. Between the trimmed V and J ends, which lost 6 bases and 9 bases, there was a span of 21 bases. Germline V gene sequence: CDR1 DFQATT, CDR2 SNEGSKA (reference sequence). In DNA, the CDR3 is TGCAGTGCCCCCGTGGAGGGGCGAGATTTTTCACCCCTCCACTTT. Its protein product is CSAPVEGRDFSPLHF.

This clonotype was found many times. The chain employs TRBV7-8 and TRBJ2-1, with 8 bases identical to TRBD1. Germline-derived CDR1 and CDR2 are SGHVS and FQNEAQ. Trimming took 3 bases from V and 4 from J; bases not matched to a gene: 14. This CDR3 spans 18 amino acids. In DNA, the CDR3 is TGTGCCAGCAGCTTTAGGCCCGGGACAGGCAGGGAGTACAATGAGCAGTTCTTC. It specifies CASSFRPGTGREYNEQFF. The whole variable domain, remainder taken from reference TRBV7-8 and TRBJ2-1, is GAGVSQSPRYKVAKRGQDVALRCDPISGHVSLFWYQQALGQGPEFLTYFQNEAQLDKSGLPSDRFFAERPEGSVSTLKIQRTQQEDSAVYLCASSFRPGTGREYNEQFFGPGTRLTVL.

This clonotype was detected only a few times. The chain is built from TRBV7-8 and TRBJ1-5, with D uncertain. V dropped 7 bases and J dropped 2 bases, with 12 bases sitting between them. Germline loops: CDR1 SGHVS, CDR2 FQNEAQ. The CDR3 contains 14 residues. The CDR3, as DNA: TGTGCCAGCACCATTCTTGAAGGCAATCAGCCCCAGCATTTT. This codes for CASTILEGNQPQHF.

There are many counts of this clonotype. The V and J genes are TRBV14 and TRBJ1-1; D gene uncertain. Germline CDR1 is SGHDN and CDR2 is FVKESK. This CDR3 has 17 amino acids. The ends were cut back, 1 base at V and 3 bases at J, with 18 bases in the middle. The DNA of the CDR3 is TGTGCCAGCAGCCAAGGCCCTCTTCATCTAAGGGACACTGAAGCTTTCTTT. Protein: CASSQGPLHLRDTEAFF.

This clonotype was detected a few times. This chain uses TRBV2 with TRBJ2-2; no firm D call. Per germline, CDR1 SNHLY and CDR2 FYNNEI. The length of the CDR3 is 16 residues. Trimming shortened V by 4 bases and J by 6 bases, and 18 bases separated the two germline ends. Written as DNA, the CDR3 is TGTGCCAGCAGTGCTTTGTACTCTCACCGAGCCGGGGAGCTGTTTTTT. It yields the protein CASSALYSHRAGELFF.

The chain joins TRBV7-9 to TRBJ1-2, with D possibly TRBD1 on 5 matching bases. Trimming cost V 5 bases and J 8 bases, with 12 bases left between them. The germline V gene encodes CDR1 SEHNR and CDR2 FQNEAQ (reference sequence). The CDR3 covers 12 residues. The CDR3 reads CASSQGTRGYTF. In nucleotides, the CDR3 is TGTGCCAGCAGCCAGGGAACGAGAGGCTACACCTTC.

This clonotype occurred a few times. The CDR3 loop reads CASSLGGGVYF. CDR3 DNA: TGTGCCAGCAGCTTAGGGGGGGGCGTATACTTC. This chain connects TRBV7-9 to TRBJ2-4, with a possible D match to TRBD2 (7 bases). This CDR3 has 11 residues. Germline V CDR1 and CDR2: SEHNR, FQNEAQ (reference sequence). V was trimmed by 1 base and J by 16 bases, leaving 11 bases between them.